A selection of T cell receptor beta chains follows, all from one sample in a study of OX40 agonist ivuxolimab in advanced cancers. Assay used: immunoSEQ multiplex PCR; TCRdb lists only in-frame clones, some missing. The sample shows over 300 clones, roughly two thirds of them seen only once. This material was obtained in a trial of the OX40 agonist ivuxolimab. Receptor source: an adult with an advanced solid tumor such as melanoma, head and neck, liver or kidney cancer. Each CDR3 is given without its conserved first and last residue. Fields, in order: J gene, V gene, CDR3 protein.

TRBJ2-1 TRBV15 ATSTRMAGGRHNEQF
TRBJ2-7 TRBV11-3 ASSLKGLASYLM
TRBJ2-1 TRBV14 ASSRAGPNEQF
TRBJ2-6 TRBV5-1 ASSLDGAGANVLT
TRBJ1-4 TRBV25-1 ASSERMGGNEKLF
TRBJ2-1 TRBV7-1 ASSVDPPSSYNEQF
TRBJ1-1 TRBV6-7 ASTLGTEAF
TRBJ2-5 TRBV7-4 ASRGLVGETQY
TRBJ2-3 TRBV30 AWGLLVGPPDTQY
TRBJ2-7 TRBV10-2 ASSESKAYEQY
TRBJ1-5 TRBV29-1 SVRDRGNQPQH
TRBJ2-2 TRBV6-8 ASKKKETGELF
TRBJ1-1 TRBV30 AWSDPMGTEAF
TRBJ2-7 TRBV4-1 ASSRTSFFEQY
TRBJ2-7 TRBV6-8 ASRDPQGREY
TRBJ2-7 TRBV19 ASSIPGAIAYEQY
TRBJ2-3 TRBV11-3 ASSLGGYSGTDTQY
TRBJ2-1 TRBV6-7 AIRSNEGNEQF
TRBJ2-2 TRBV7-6 ASSRAVWWNTGELF
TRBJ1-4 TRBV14 ASSQFGQANEKLF
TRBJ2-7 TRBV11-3 ASSLDRPSYEQY
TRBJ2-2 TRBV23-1 ASRWGQANTGELF
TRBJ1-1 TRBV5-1 ASHEGVMRTEAF
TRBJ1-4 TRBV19 ASSPRVRILEKLF
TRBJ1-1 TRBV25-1 ASSPRGTEAF
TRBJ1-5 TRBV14 ASSPHRSNQPQH
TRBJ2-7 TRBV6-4 ASSAQGEQY
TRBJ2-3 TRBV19 ASRPQTSGSDTQY
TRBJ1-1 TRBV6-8 ASSYTTGKAF
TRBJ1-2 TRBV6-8 ASSLFTGTGNGYT
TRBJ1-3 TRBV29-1 SAKRDSFGNTIY
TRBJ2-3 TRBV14 ASSTRGRSDTQY
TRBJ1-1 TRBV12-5 ASGLPTGEAF
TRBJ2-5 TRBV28 ASSLGLAGGEETQY
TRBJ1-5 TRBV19 ATPPQGESNQPQH
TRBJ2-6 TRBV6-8 AISDSGKEPSGANVLT
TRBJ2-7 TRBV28 ASSNPGLAGFYEQY
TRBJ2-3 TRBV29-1 SVENSGRTTDTQY